These 30 T cell receptor beta chains share one sample of origin, sequenced in a study of blood T cells in healthy people across ages. A second PCR of about 7 to 12 cycles used a sample-barcoded 5' primer and a J-beta primer mix. TCRdb reprocessed the 5' RACE reads with MiXCR, giving one entry per CDR3 protein. Of over 1,300,000 distinct CDR3 sequences in the sample, roughly 60% were seen once. Sequencing was done on a sample of blood. The receptor set was obtained from a young man in good health.

The V call is TRBV7-2, the J call TRBJ2-7, with TRBD1 as a possible D gene (5 bases). The germline V gene has CDR1 SGHTA and CDR2 FQGNSA. V lost 1 base and J 6 bases, leaving 16 bases between the germline ends. The CDR3 covers 15 residues. The CDR3 here is CASSLVPGRRSEQYF. CDR3 bases: TGTGCCAGCAGCTTAGTGCCAGGGCGTCGGTCCGAGCAGTACTTC.

The V gene is TRBV9, the J gene TRBJ1-2, with TRBD1 matching 7 bases. Germline V CDR1 and CDR2: SGDLS, YYNGEE. Trimming cost V 3 bases and J 4 bases; bases outside gene matches: 9. There are 15 residues in the CDR3. This CDR3 reads CASSGPGQMVYGYTF. DNA for the CDR3: TGTGCCAGCAGCGGACCGGGACAGATGGTCTATGGCTACACCTTC.

The V gene is TRBV24-1, the J gene TRBJ2-5; D possibly uses TRBD1 or TRBD2 (5 bases each). Germline V gene data show CDR1 as KGHDR and CDR2 as SFDVKD. V lost 2 bases and J lost 5, with 11 bases in between. The CDR3 is made up of 14 amino acids. DNA of the CDR3: TGTGCCACCAGTGATTCCGGGACCGGCGAGACCCAGTACTTC. It codes for CATSDSGTGETQYF.

This rearrangement joins TRBV29-1 to TRBJ2-1; D is unresolved. V shed 0 bases and J shed 9 bases, with 9 bases lying between them. CDR1 and CDR2 from the germline V gene are SQVTM and ANQGSEA. This CDR3 is built from 12 residues. The CDR3 coding sequence is TGCAGCGTTGAAGAAACGGTGGGTGAGCAGTTCTTC. It encodes CSVEETVGEQFF.

The CDR3 spells CASSLTGLQGYTF. The CDR3, as DNA: TGTGCCAGCAGTTTAACAGGCTTGCAAGGCTACACCTTC. V is TRBV27 and J is TRBJ1-2; tentative D call: TRBD1 (5 bases). The CDR3 length is 13 residues. Trimming pared 2 bases from V and 8 bases from J, leaving 12 bases between. Germline V CDR1 and CDR2: MNHEY, SMNVEV (reference sequence).

V is TRBV4-3 and J is TRBJ1-2, with unresolved D. Germline V gives CDR1 LGHNA, CDR2 YSLEER. This CDR3 region has 15 residues. V shed 0 bases and J shed 5 bases, with 13 bases lying between them. CDR3 loop: CASSQDLDGRYGYTF. The CDR3 nucleotides read TGCGCCAGCAGCCAAGATCTTGACGGGAGATATGGCTACACCTTC.

This clonotype appeared a few times. The chain has TRBV5-5 and TRBJ1-1; 10 bases fit TRBD1. The junction had 5 bases not matched to a gene; V was cut back by 0 bases and J by 0 bases. Germline V CDR1 and CDR2: SGHKS, YYEKEE (reference sequence). This CDR3 spans 17 amino acids. CDR3 sequence: CASSLEGQGPLNTEAFF. In DNA form, the CDR3 reads TGTGCCAGCAGCTTGGAGGGACAGGGGCCCCTGAACACTGAAGCTTTCTTT.

The J gene is TRBJ2-7, the V gene TRBV20-1; unclear D gene. This CDR3 contains 13 residues. Germline V gives CDR1 DFQATT, CDR2 SNEGSKA (reference sequence). The V and J ends lost 5 bases and 3 bases respectively, with 14 bases between them. CDR3: CSAYNRAFYEQYF. DNA of the CDR3: TGCAGTGCTTACAACCGGGCTTTCTACGAGCAGTACTTC.

The genes are TRBV18 and TRBJ2-3; tentative D call: TRBD1 (6 bases). The germline gives CDR1 KGHSH, CDR2 LQKENI. The V end lost 3 bases, the J end lost 2 bases, and 18 bases lay between the germline ends. This CDR3 is 17 amino acids long. CDR3 bases: TGTGCCAGCTCACCCCTACAGGGAACGACTTCCACAGATACGCAGTATTTT. Amino acid sequence: CASSPLQGTTSTDTQYF.

The chain is built from TRBV3-1 and TRBJ2-5, with 9 bases matching TRBD2. Trimming cost V 3 bases and J 4 bases; bases outside gene matches: 12. This CDR3 comprises 17 residues. Germline V gives CDR1 LGHDT, CDR2 YNNKEL (reference sequence). The CDR3 protein is CASSHSSGVPTGETQYF. Written as DNA, the CDR3 is TGTGCCAGCAGCCATTCTAGCGGGGTCCCTACGGGAGAGACCCAGTACTTC.

V gene TRBV20-1 combines with J gene TRBJ2-1, with 10 bases matching TRBD2. V was pared by 3 bases and J by 3 bases, with 5 bases of the junction left unmatched. The germline gives CDR1 DFQATT, CDR2 SNEGSKA (reference sequence). There are 15 residues in the CDR3. CDR3 loop: CSARKLAGDYNEQFF. In nucleotides, the CDR3 is TGCAGTGCTAGGAAGCTAGCGGGGGACTACAATGAGCAGTTCTTC.

In its sample, this clonotype was seen a few times. Because the CDR3's place on the DNA is in doubt, the DNA is left out and the CDR3 is given as listed by TCRdb. The chain employs TRBV21-1 and TRBJ2-6; TRBD1, the D gene given by the table, was not confirmed from the DNA. TRBV21-1 is shown as a pseudogene. The CDR3 totals 17 residues, both ends included. CDR3 sequence: CASSKVPWGSGANVLTF.

The J gene is TRBJ2-5, the V gene TRBV4-1; D is unclear. The germline V gene encodes CDR1 MGHRA and CDR2 YSYEKL. This CDR3 contains 13 residues. V lost 4 bases and J 5 bases, leaving 11 bases between the germline ends. The CDR3 DNA reads as TGCGCCAGCAGCCGAGGACCGCGGGAGACCCAGTACTTC. The encoded protein is CASSRGPRETQYF.

The V call is TRBV7-2, the J call TRBJ2-5; D not resolved. Near its end, the DNA agrees better with TRBJ2-7, so the J call may be wrong. The CDR3 totals 14 residues. The germline CDR1 and CDR2 sequences are SGHTA and FQGNSA. The CDR3 is CASSAPLGLYEQYF. The CDR3 DNA reads TGTGCCAGCAGCGCTCCCCTAGGCCTCTACGAGCAGTACTTC.

This clonotype showed up many times. V is TRBV20-1 and J is TRBJ2-7; 9 positions agree with TRBD2. Germline assignment: CDR1 DFQATT and CDR2 SNEGSKA (reference sequence). V shed 1 base, J shed 4 bases, and the junction held 17 bases outside the gene matches. The CDR3 runs 18 residues. CDR3 bases: TGCAGTGCTAGAGTAGTGGAAGGGGCGGGAGGGCCGCGATACGAGCAGTACTTC. This sequence encodes CSARVVEGAGGPRYEQYF.

The chain links TRBV28 to TRBJ1-2; no definite D call. Trimming cost V 6 bases and J 4 bases, with 18 bases left between them. The germline V gene encodes CDR1 MDHEN and CDR2 SYDVKM. CDR3 size: 15 residues. CDR3 in amino acids: CASSIFFDNSYGYTF. The DNA of the CDR3 is TGTGCCAGCAGCATTTTCTTCGACAACAGCTATGGCTACACCTTC.

The chain uses TRBV9 and TRBJ2-7; D might be TRBD2 (6 bases). V lost 0 bases to trimming and J lost 2 bases, with 18 bases between them. The CDR3 consists of 17 residues. The germline V gene has CDR1 SGDLS and CDR2 YYNGEE. The DNA of the CDR3 is TGTGCCAGCAGCGTAGAAGGCAGGGCGGGACCTCCCTACGAGCAGTACTTC. This sequence encodes CASSVEGRAGPPYEQYF.

The chain employs TRBV6-2 or TRBV6-3 and TRBJ2-4, with 12 bases identical to TRBD1. The J segment lost 13 bases and the V segment lost 5 bases, leaving 12 bases of the junction unmatched. CDR1 is MNHEY, CDR2 SVGEGT, per germline. The CDR3 length is 15 residues. CDR3 sequence: CASSDPGQGAQEQYF. The CDR3 nucleotides read TGTGCCAGCAGTGACCCGGGACAGGGGGCTCAAGAGCAGTACTTC.

V gene TRBV29-1 combines with J gene TRBJ2-1, with 8 bases lining up with TRBD1. V gave up 6 bases and J gave up 6 bases; unmatched junction bases: 10. The CDR3 is 14 amino acids. Germline V gene lookup returns CDR1 SQVTM and CDR2 ANQGSEA. The CDR3 sequence is CSVEDRVDTNEQFF. DNA for the CDR3: TGCAGCGTGGAGGACAGGGTTGATACCAATGAGCAGTTCTTC.

This clonotype was found a few times. The rearrangement uses TRBV20-1 and TRBJ2-3; D is undetermined. Germline values: CDR1 DFQATT, CDR2 SNEGSKA (reference sequence). The V end lost 5 bases, the J end lost 3 bases, and 9 bases lay between the germline ends. The CDR3 runs 12 residues. The DNA of the CDR3 is TGCAGTGCTCCCGACCGAACAGATACGCAGTATTTT. Translation: CSAPDRTDTQYF.

The V call is TRBV7-9, the J call TRBJ2-1; TRBD2 matches at 12 bases. The ends lost 11 bases at V and 4 bases at J; junction bases unmatched: 6. Germline CDR1 is SEHNR and CDR2 is FQNEAQ (reference sequence). CDR3 length equals 14 residues. CDR3 loop: CAGKTSGGYNEQFF. CDR3 sequence (DNA): TGTGCCGGAAAAACTAGCGGGGGGTACAATGAGCAGTTCTTC.

The chain uses TRBV6-6 and TRBJ2-4; a weak D match, TRBD1 (5 bases). The J call is doubtful: the DNA matches TRBJ2-7 better. CDR1 and CDR2 from the germline V gene are MNHNY and SVGAGI (reference sequence). CDR3 length: 15 amino acids. The CDR3 region has the DNA TGTGCCAGCAGTTACTCGTGGCAGGGTGTCTACGAGCAGTACTTC. It yields the protein CASSYSWQGVYEQYF.

This clonotype was seen more than once but under ten times. This sequence joins TRBV20-1 and TRBJ2-1, with 8 nucleotides matching TRBD1. V trimming: 3 bases; J trimming: 9 bases; junction bases outside the gene matches: 7. Germline V gene sequence: CDR1 DFQATT, CDR2 SNEGSKA (reference sequence). There are 13 residues in the CDR3. CDR3 protein: CSASPGGLGEQFF. The CDR3 nucleotides read TGCAGTGCTAGCCCAGGGGGCTTAGGTGAGCAGTTCTTC.

The chain uses TRBV9 and TRBJ2-5, with D possibly matching TRBD2 (7 bases). CDR3 length: 15 residues. Trimming cost V 3 bases and J 11 bases, with 23 bases left between them. From germline, CDR1 is SGDLS and CDR2 YYNGEE. CDR3 region: CASSEWGGIYNEQYF. DNA of the CDR3: TGTGCCAGCAGCGAGTGGGGGGGCATCTACAATGAGCAGTACTTC.

J is TRBJ2-7 and V is TRBV7-9, with D perhaps TRBD1 (6 bases). Looked up from germline, CDR1 is SEHNR and CDR2 is FQNEAQ (reference sequence). The CDR3 contains 15 residues. Trimming pared 4 bases from V and 7 bases from J, leaving 20 bases between. For the CDR3, the DNA is TGTGCCAGCAGCTCTGACCGGGACATGCGTCGAGAGCAGTACTTC. This gives the protein CASSSDRDMRREQYF.

Regarding this clonotype: One junction end disagrees with the germline gene, perhaps due to a read error. V and J are TRBV4-3 and TRBJ2-1; D perhaps matches TRBD1 (5 bases). With the DNA end fitting TRBJ2-7 better, the J assignment may be wrong. CDR3 length: 15 residues. The V gene's germline CDR1 is LGHNA and CDR2 YSLEER. CDR3 sequence (DNA): TGCCCCAGCAGCCAGGGTTTGACCCCTTACAATGAGCAGTACTTC. It encodes CPSSQGLTPYNEQYF.

The chain joins TRBV18 to TRBJ2-3; D remains ambiguous. The germline gives CDR1 KGHSH, CDR2 LQKENI. V was trimmed by 1 base and J by 4 bases, leaving 12 bases between them. The CDR3 is 15 amino acids. The CDR3: CASSPRVPEADTQYF. CDR3 nucleotides: TGTGCCAGCTCACCACGCGTTCCCGAGGCAGATACGCAGTATTTT.

J is TRBJ1-1 and V is TRBV3-1, with TRBD1 as a possible D gene (5 bases). Between the trimmed V and J ends, which lost 6 bases and 0 bases, there was a span of 11 bases. Germline V gene data show CDR1 as LGHDT and CDR2 as YNNKEL (reference sequence). The CDR3 totals 14 residues. CDR3: CASRFTGLNTEAFF. For the CDR3, the DNA is TGTGCCAGCAGATTTACAGGCCTGAACACTGAAGCTTTCTTT.

This chain joins TRBV2 and TRBJ2-3, with TRBD1 identical over 8 bases. This CDR3 has 16 amino acids. V gave up 4 bases and J gave up 1 base; unmatched junction bases: 7. Germline CDR1 SNHLY, CDR2 FYNNEI. Here the CDR3 DNA reads TGTGCCAGCAGTGTCAGGGGGCTATACCGCACAGATACGCAGTATTTT. This translates into CASSVRGLYRTDTQYF.

This clonotype has just a few counts. The chain combines TRBV10-3 with TRBJ2-1, with 8 positions matching TRBD2. Trimming cost V 8 bases and J 8 bases; bases outside gene matches: 17. Looked up from germline, CDR1 is ENHRY and CDR2 is SYGVKD. The CDR3 contains 16 residues. CDR3 sequence: CAIGRWREAKGYEQFF. CDR3 sequence (DNA): TGTGCCATCGGACGTTGGCGGGAGGCCAAGGGGTATGAGCAGTTCTTC.